The source of this T cell receptor beta chain is a study of blood T cell repertoires in COVID-19. Turning to the study itself: Sources were T cells, B-cell-depleted T cells, or PBMCs; the material itself was cDNA or gDNA.

Clones were read by immunoSEQ multiplex PCR, and TCRdb kept only the in-frame ones, dropping some. The table has roughly 290,000 clones, around 87% seen once. Per germline, CDR1 KGHSH and CDR2 LQKENI. Trimming cost V 4 bases and J 3 bases, with 12 bases left between them. The CDR3 contains 14 residues. The chain employs TRBV18 and TRBJ1-1; D unclear. This receptor was taken from a woman aged 45-60 years who had recovered from COVID-19. Specimen: peripheral blood. DNA of the CDR3: TGTGCCAGCTCACGAGCTTTCGGTGACACTGAAGCTTTCTTT. This encodes CASSRAFGDTEAFF.